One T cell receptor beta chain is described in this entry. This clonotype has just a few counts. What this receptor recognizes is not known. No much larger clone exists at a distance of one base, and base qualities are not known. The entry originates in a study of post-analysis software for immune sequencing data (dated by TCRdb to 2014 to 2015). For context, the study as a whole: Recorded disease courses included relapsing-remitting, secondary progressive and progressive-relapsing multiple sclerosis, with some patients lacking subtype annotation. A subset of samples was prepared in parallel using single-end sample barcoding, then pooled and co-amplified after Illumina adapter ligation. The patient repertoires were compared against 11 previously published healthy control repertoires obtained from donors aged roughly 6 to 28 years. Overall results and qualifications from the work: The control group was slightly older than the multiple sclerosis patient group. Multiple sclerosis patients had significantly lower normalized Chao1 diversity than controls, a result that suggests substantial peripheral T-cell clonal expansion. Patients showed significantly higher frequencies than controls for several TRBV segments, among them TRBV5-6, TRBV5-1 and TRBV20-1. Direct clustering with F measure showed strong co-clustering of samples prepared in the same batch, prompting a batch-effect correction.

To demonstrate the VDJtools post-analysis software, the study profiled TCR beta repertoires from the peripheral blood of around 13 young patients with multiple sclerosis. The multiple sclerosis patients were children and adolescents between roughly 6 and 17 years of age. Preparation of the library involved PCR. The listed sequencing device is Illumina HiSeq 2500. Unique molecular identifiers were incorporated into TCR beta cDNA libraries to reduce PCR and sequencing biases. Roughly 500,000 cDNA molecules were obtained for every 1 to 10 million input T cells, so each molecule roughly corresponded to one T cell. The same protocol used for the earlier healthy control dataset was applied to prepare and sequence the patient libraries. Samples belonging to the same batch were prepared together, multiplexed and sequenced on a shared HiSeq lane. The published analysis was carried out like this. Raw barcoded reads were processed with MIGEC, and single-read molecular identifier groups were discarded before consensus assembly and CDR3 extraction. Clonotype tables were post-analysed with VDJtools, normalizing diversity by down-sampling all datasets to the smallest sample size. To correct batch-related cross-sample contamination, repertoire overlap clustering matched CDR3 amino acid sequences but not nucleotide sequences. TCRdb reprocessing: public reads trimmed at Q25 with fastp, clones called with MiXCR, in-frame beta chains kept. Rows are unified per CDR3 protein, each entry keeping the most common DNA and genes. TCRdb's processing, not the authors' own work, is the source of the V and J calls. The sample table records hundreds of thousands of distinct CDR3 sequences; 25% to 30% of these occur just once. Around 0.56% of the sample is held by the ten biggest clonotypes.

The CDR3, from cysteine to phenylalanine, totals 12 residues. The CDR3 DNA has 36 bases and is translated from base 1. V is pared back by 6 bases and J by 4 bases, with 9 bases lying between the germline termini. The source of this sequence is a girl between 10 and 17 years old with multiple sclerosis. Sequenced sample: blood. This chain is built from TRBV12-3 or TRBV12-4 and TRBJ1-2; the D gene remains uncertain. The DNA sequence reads TGTGCCAGCAGCCTGCCCGCCTATGGCTACACCTTC. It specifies CASSLPAYGYTF.